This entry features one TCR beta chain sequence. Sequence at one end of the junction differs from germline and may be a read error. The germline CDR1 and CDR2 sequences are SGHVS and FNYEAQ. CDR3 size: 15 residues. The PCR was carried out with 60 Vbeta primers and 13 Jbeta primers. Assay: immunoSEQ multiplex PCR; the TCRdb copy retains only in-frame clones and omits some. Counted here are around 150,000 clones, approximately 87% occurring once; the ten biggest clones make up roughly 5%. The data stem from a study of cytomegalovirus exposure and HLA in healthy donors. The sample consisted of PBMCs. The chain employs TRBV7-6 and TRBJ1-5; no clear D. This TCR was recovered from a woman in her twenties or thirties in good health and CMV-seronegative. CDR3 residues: CASSREGGSDQPQHF. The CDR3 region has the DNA TGTGCCAGCAGCCGAGAGGGAGGTAGCGATCAGCCCCAGCATTTT.